This TCR beta chain was observed in a study of T cell repertoires in cytomegalovirus infection. Germline CDR1 and CDR2: MGHRA and YSYEKL. This CDR3 contains 17 residues. V was clipped by 3 bases and J by 4 bases, with 16 bases between them. TCRdb reprocessed the reads with MiXCR, giving one entry per CDR3 protein. Of roughly 860,000 distinct CDR3 sequences listed, 32% are singletons. Regarding this clonotype: Its antigen is unknown.

Sequencing was performed on cultured CD8+ T cells from PBMCs, taken from culture after CMV antigen stimulation. The source is a human donor in good health (CMV status not recorded). Some clones in this sample may be carry-over from other donors' samples. This sequence joins TRBV4-1 and TRBJ2-6; D is uncertain. In DNA form, the CDR3 reads TGCGCCAGCAGCCAGACTGATTCCGTTTACGGGGCCAACGTCCTGACTTTC. Its translation is CASSQTDSVYGANVLTF.